The T cell receptor beta chain under discussion was sequenced for a study of blood T cell repertoires in COVID-19. Background on the study: In each case, the material was cDNA or gDNA derived from T cells, B-cell-depleted T cells, or PBMCs.

The method was immunoSEQ multiplex PCR; TCRdb's version includes in-frame clones alone and lacks a portion of them. The sample shows about 200,000 clones, around 90% of them seen only once. The sample comprised peripheral blood. The clonotype was recovered from a man aged 40-49 years with active or convalescent COVID-19.

The CDR3 DNA sequence: TGTGCCAGCGGCCCTATGGGCGGGTTTTACAATGAGCAGTTCTTC. Translation: CASGPMGGFYNEQFF. The V gene is TRBV11-2, the J gene TRBJ2-1; the D gene is possibly TRBD2 (5 bases). CDR3 size: 15 residues. V lost 8 bases and J 4 bases, leaving 18 bases between the germline ends. Germline CDR1 SGHAT, CDR2 FQNNGV.